The table lists the clone carrying this TCR beta chain with a count of one. Its cognate antigen is unknown. One end of the junction varies from germline; a read error may be responsible. The sample belongs to a study of regulatory T cells in long-lasting Graves disease. Overall study findings and caveats: Having few samples may have compromised the accuracy. Shared public clonotypes totalled some 2,500 in persistent patients, compared with about 960 in new patients.

In building TCR beta libraries, iRepertoire HTBI primers were used together with Arm-PCR of CDR3 regions. Original handling: Detected in the samples were 62 TRBV and 12 to 15 TRBJ segments. TCRdb independently ran MiXCR on the multiplex PCR reads; one entry per CDR3 protein. It is TCRdb's table, rather than the study itself, that gives the V and J calls and clone size. The top ten clones hold about two fifths of a sample with over 650,000 distinct CDR3 sequences, 25% to 30% of them seen once. Time point in this sample: persistent/refractory GD, antithyroid drugs over 5 years with positive TRAb. Preparation of the TCR library used RNA extracted from PBMCs. Around 10 milliliters of peripheral blood were taken and placed in EDTA tubes. The TCR was taken from a female donor with Graves disease. The source was peripheral blood mononuclear cells (PBMCs), collected when the disease was refractory, from a patient treated with antithyroid drugs.

The CDR3, as DNA: TGTGCCGGCAGTTTGCCGGGATCCTACGAGCAGTACTTC. Translating it yields CAGSLPGSYEQYF. V is TRBV12-3 or TRBV12-4 and J is TRBJ2-7; the D gene is possibly TRBD2 (5 bases). The CDR3 length is 13 residues.